This entry describes one TCR beta chain. Its antigen remains undetermined. The sample holds no much larger clone one base away, and base qualities are not on file. CDR1 and CDR2, per the germline V gene, are MDHEN and SYDVKM. The germline ends are 3 bases apart after V is trimmed by 1 base and J by 3 bases. There are 13 amino acids in the CDR3, from cysteine to phenylalanine inclusive. Just CDR3 DNA is preserved here, 39 bases in frame from base 1. This record belongs to a study of blood T cell repertoires in COVID-19 (dated by TCRdb to 2018 to 2021). Background on the whole study: Samples from collaborators originated in the United States, Italy and Spain and spanned both the acute and convalescent phases of COVID-19. The prospective study material was composed of cDNA or gDNA derived from T cells, B-cell-depleted T cells, or PBMCs. Subjects who had been exposed to COVID-19, were actively infected with it, or had recovered from it provided the deeply sampled blood TCRbeta repertoires that made up the dataset. The repertoires were released in a freely available public database intended as a resource for research on the immune response to SARS-CoV-2. The samples were drawn from two sources: the first 160 participants of the ongoing ImmuneRACE study, and 1,000 to 1,500 subjects contributed by 6 global collaborators. A de-identified subject ID, COVID-19 status, age in years and sex were almost always included in the sample metadata. Where available, HLA class I and class II types were taken from metadata supplied by the sample provider and were not determined by assay-based typing. Beyond this particular receptor, the publication reports: How much clinical and demographic metadata was included differed by source and by participant, and the metadata was provided uncurated.

Collaborating institutions collected whole blood in K2EDTA tubes following their own protocols. Collaborator samples were shipped for TCRbeta analysis as frozen whole blood, isolated PBMCs, or DNA extracted from either sample type. TCRbeta CDR3 regions were amplified from genomic DNA using the immunoSEQ Assay, a bias-controlled multiplex PCR. The published analysis was carried out like this. The number of nucleated cells in each sample was estimated from the amplification of reference gene primers within the assay. To quantify the absolute abundance of each unique TCRbeta CDR3 rearrangement, sequence reads were collapsed and filtered. Productive Simpson clonality was computed per sample as the square root of Simpson's diversity index over productive rearrangements. Entries here come from immuneACCESS through TCRdb and include only in-frame sequences with V and J called. Some clones fail to appear in such tables; in the studies checked, an unresolved V gene covers under half of the shortfall, and the cause of the remainder is unknown. D and trimming come from the DNA, and the V and J calls and clone size come from that table. This sample gives tens of thousands of clones in total; 75% to 95% of them show up just once. The top ten constitute around 3.1% of the sample.

Sequences were obtained from peripheral blood. Recombination linked TRBV28 to TRBJ2-2; the D gene identity is not certain. The receptor was derived from a woman between 70 and 85 years old with active COVID-19. The bases read TGTGCCAGCAGTTTATCCTACACCGGGGAGCTGTTTTTT. This sequence encodes CASSLSYTGELFF.